This passage covers 11 T cell receptor beta chains from one sample sequenced in a study of spatial heterogeneity in lung cancer. As to time point: sample taken at primary tumor resection. Tumor, nontumor lung or frozen PBMC supplied whole RNA that was sequenced unsorted. TCRdb passed the 5' RACE reads through MiXCR, listing each CDR3 protein once. The top ten hold roughly 13% of the sample, which has tens of thousands of distinct CDR3 sequences, under 8% seen once. The sample in question was PBMCs, obtained at surgery. The origin of the receptors is a male donor with early-stage non-small cell lung cancer.

This clonotype was found a few times. The CDR3 region has the DNA TGCGCCAGCAGCTTGGACGGACAGGGGTCGCCTACTGGGGCCAACGTCCTGACTTTC. Its protein product is CASSLDGQGSPTGANVLTF. The chain couples TRBV5-1 to TRBJ2-6; 9 bases agree with TRBD1. The CDR3 runs 19 residues. Germline V gene data show CDR1 as SGHRS and CDR2 as YFSETQ. Unmatched junction bases numbered 9, after V lost 0 bases and J lost 2 bases.

The genes are TRBV5-6 and TRBJ2-3, with D maybe TRBD2 (6 bases). The CDR3 sequence is 14 residues long. Germline assignment: CDR1 SGHDT and CDR2 YYEEEE. With 4 bases removed from V and 1 base from J, the gap between germline ends came to 10 bases. Here the CDR3 DNA reads TGTGCCAGCAGCCCGGGACTCCGCACAGATACGCAGTATTTT. Amino acids: CASSPGLRTDTQYF.

This clonotype appeared many times. The chain recombines TRBV7-9 with TRBJ1-2; maybe TRBD1 (6 bases). The CDR3 sequence is 15 residues long. Trimming cost V 5 bases and J 3 bases, with 16 bases left between them. The germline V gene encodes CDR1 SEHNR and CDR2 FQNEAQ (reference sequence). CDR3 loop: CASSITTGFDYGYTF. The DNA of the CDR3 is TGTGCCAGCAGCATTACTACAGGGTTTGACTATGGCTACACCTTC.

This clonotype ranks as medium-sized. V is TRBV2 and J is TRBJ2-4; D gene uncertain. Trimming left V 3 bases short and J 6 bases short, with 18 bases between. This CDR3 contains 16 residues. Germline V gene sequence: CDR1 SNHLY, CDR2 FYNNEI. The CDR3 loop reads CASSDRRTFPLNIQYF. The CDR3 nucleotides read TGTGCCAGCAGTGATCGAAGGACCTTTCCCTTAAACATTCAGTACTTC.

This clonotype showed up just a few times. The gene calls are TRBV5-3 and TRBJ2-1; 10 bases agree with TRBD2. TRBV5-3 is an ORF, with its function uncertain. V shed 3 bases and J 8 bases; nucleotides not matched to a gene: 29. This CDR3 is built from 22 residues. CDR3 loop: CARSSLVVPASGSNGSQDEQFF. For the CDR3, the DNA is TGTGCCAGAAGCTCCCTTGTTGTTCCGGCTAGCGGGAGCAATGGATCGCAAGATGAGCAGTTCTTC.

This clonotype was observed at least ten times. The chain uses TRBV7-2 and TRBJ1-2, with 11 bases aligning to TRBD1. From germline, CDR1 is SGHTA and CDR2 FQGNSA. The V segment lost 3 bases and the J segment 6 bases; nucleotides outside the gene matches: 9. The CDR3 is 16 residues long. The CDR3 DNA reads as TGTGCCAGCAGCTTGGACAGGGGGCTAGGTCCCGATGGCTACACCTTC. This encodes CASSLDRGLGPDGYTF.

This clonotype was seen only a few times. The chain joins TRBV12-3 or TRBV12-4 to TRBJ2-2, with 7 bases that match TRBD2. The CDR3 runs 12 residues. Germline trimming cut 7 bases from V and 7 bases from J; bases unmatched to any gene: 3. The CDR3 sequence: CASTSGGGELFF. CDR3 nucleotide sequence: TGTGCCAGCACCTCGGGGGGCGGGGAGCTGTTTTTT.

V gene TRBV12-3 or TRBV12-4 combines with J gene TRBJ2-7; D ambiguous. Trimming cost V 3 bases and J 5 bases, with 8 bases left between them. This CDR3 is built from 12 residues. This CDR3 reads CASSFLPHEQYF. In DNA, the CDR3 is TGTGCCAGCAGTTTTCTCCCACACGAGCAGTACTTC.

In its sample, this clonotype was seen a few times. The V call is TRBV6-5, the J call TRBJ2-7; a weak D match, TRBD1 (5 bases). Trimming removed 4 bases from V and 3 bases from J, with 16 bases in between. CDR1 is MNHEY and CDR2 is SVGAGI in the germline V gene. The CDR3 covers 15 residues. CDR3 bases: TGTGCCAGCAGTTCTCGTGGCAGGGTTTTCTACGAGCAGTACTTC. As protein: CASSSRGRVFYEQYF.

This clonotype showed up just a few times. The chain uses TRBV5-1 and TRBJ2-3; 12 bases line up with TRBD2. This CDR3 region has 16 residues. J lost 7 bases, V lost 0 bases, and 6 bases had no gene match. In germline, CDR1 is SGHRS, CDR2 YFSETQ. The DNA for the CDR3 is TGCGCCAGCAGCTTGGCGACTAGCGGGAGTAGAAATACGCAGTATTTT. Amino acid sequence: CASSLATSGSRNTQYF.

In this sample, this clonotype turned up a few times. The chain combines TRBV7-3 with TRBJ1-1; D remains ambiguous. The CDR3 has 13 residues. Between the trimmed V and J ends, which lost 3 bases and 4 bases, there was a span of 9 bases. Germline assignment: CDR1 SGHTA and CDR2 FQGTGA. CDR3 DNA: TGTGCCAGCAGCTTGAGCCAGAGCACTGAAGCTTTCTTT. The encoded protein is CASSLSQSTEAFF.